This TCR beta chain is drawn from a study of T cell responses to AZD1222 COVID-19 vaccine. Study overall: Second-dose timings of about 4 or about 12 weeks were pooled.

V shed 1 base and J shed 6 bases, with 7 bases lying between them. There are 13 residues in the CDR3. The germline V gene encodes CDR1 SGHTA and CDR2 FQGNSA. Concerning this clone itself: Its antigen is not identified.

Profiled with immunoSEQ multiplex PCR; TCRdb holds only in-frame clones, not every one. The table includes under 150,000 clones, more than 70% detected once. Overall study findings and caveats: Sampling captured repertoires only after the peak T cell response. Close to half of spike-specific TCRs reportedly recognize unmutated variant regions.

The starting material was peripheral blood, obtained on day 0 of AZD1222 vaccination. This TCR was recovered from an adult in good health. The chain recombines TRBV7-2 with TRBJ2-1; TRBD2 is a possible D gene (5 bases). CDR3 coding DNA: TGTGCCAGCAGCTTAGTACGGGGCAATGAGCAGTTCTTC. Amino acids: CASSLVRGNEQFF.